This T cell receptor beta chain originates from a study of response to subunit inactivated influenza vaccine. Germline lookup yields CDR1 SQVTM and CDR2 ANQGSEA. V was clipped by 2 bases and J by 3 bases, with 13 bases between them. The CDR3 loop spans 14 amino acids. In TCRdb, the RT-PCR reads were re-called with MiXCR into one record per CDR3 protein. The table lists roughly 550,000 distinct CDR3 sequences, under 30% of them singletons. These sequences were also reported in another study, on T cells expressing NK-cell markers. Turning to that study: With UMIs, 5'RACE template switching was used to make TCR beta cDNA.

The sequence was collected from a man aged 50 or older who received an inactivated influenza vaccine. The J gene is TRBJ1-2, the V gene TRBV29-1, with a tentative D call TRBD1 (6 bases). The specimen comprised CD4+ T cells sorted from PBMCs, sampled about 13 days after vaccination. The CDR3 coding sequence is TGCAGCGTTGAAACGGCAGGGGCAGACTATGGCTACACCTTC. Protein: CSVETAGADYGYTF.